This entry lists 2 T cell receptor beta chains sequenced from one sample in a study of cytotoxic CD8 clonotypes in ibrutinib-treated CLL. Only in-frame clones appear in the TCRdb table, and some are missing; sequencing was by immunoSEQ multiplex PCR. The table includes some 150,000 clones, more than 75% detected once. The source material was PBMCs, sampled after 24 months of ibrutinib treatment. These receptors came from a human donor with chronic lymphocytic leukemia.

The V gene is TRBV5-1, the J gene TRBJ1-2; D unresolved. This CDR3 has 15 residues. The germline V gene encodes CDR1 SGHRS and CDR2 YFSETQ. V lost 0 bases to trimming and J lost 3 bases, with 12 bases between them. The CDR3 is CASSLDSPRDYGYTF. Written as DNA, the CDR3 is TGCGCCAGCAGCTTGGACAGCCCTCGAGACTATGGCTACACCTTC. The variable domain in full, completed from reference TRBV5-1 and TRBJ1-2, reads KAGVTQTPRYLIKTRGQQVTLSCSPISGHRSVSWYQQTPGQGLQFLFEYFSETQRNKGNFPGRFSGRQFSNSRSEMNVSTLELGDSALYLCASSLDSPRDYGYTFGSGTRLTVV.

The genes are TRBV10-3 and TRBJ2-3; 9 bases agree with TRBD2. V lost 7 bases, J lost 4 bases, and 18 bases stayed unmatched. The germline gives CDR1 ENHRY, CDR2 SYGVKD. The CDR3 spans 18 residues. The CDR3 region has the DNA TGTGCCATCAAGGCGGGAGGGCCGATGGGTGGCAGCGCAGATACGCAGTATTTT. Its protein is CAIKAGGPMGGSADTQYF.